The present entry profiles one T cell receptor beta chain with its context. The data were obtained in a study of blood T cell repertoires in COVID-19. Study at large: Whether acute or convalescent, the COVID-19 samples came from the United States, Italy and Spain. T cells, B-cell-depleted T cells, or PBMCs supplied cDNA or gDNA.

V was shortened by 4 bases and J by 2 bases, with 9 bases between the two germline ends. Germline values: CDR1 GTSNPN, CDR2 SVGIG (reference sequence). The CDR3 covers 13 residues. Original handling: By means of reference gene primer amplification, nucleated cell counts were estimated. Repertoires were generated with immunoSEQ multiplex PCR, while TCRdb's copy carries only in-frame clones and drops some. V and J calls and clone size are as listed in that table; D and trimming were resolved from the DNA. The table has about 120,000 clones, more than 70% seen once. The source of this sequence is a woman aged 55-70 years with COVID-19, enrolled during active disease. The sequenced material came from peripheral blood. The chain uses TRBV30 and TRBJ2-1; D perhaps matches TRBD1 (6 bases). CDR3 coding DNA: TGTGCCTGGAAGGACAGCCCCTACAATGAGCAGTTCTTC. This codes for CAWKDSPYNEQFF. Filled out from reference TRBV30 and TRBJ2-1, the complete variable domain reads SQTIHQWPATLVQPVGSPLSLECTVEGTSNPNLYWYRQAAGRGLQLLFYSVGIGQISSEVPQNLSASRPQDRQFILSSKKLLLSDSGFYLCAWKDSPYNEQFFGPGTRLTVL.